This entry lists 3 T cell receptor beta chains sequenced from one sample in a study of T cells after yellow fever vaccination. In TCRdb, the 5' RACE reads were re-called with MiXCR into one record per CDR3 protein. The sample lists a few hundred thousand distinct CDR3 sequences, 15% to 20% occurring once. Sequencing used PBMCs, obtained 15 days after the yellow fever booster vaccination. Source of these receptors: a man aged 25-45 years who received the YFV17D yellow fever vaccine.

This clonotype was counted at least ten times. The V and J genes are TRBV20-1 and TRBJ2-3, with 13 bases that match TRBD2. The CDR3 runs to 18 residues. Germline V gene data show CDR1 as DFQATT and CDR2 as SNEGSKA (reference sequence). Germline trimming cut 6 bases from V and 4 bases from J; bases unmatched to any gene: 16. The CDR3 sequence: CSASLIRTSGSRPDTQYF. The CDR3 region has the DNA TGCAGTGCCTCACTCATAAGGACTAGCGGGAGTCGGCCAGATACGCAGTATTTT.

J is TRBJ2-3 and V is TRBV27, with D maybe TRBD1 (6 bases). There are 14 residues in the CDR3. Germline-derived CDR1 and CDR2 are MNHEY and SMNVEV (reference sequence). The ends were cut back, 2 bases at V and 2 bases at J, with 8 bases in the middle. The CDR3 is CASSLRDTTDTQYF. The CDR3 bases are TGTGCCAGCAGTTTAAGGGACACCACAGATACGCAGTATTTT.

This clonotype appeared a few times. The chain employs TRBV20-1 and TRBJ1-1, with D maybe TRBD1 (5 bases). The V end was cut by 7 bases, the J end by 0 bases, with 12 bases between. The CDR3 sequence is 13 residues long. Germline CDR1 and CDR2: DFQATT and SNEGSKA (reference sequence). The DNA of the CDR3 is TGCAGTGGAATGGGGGTCATGAACACTGAAGCTTTCTTT. As protein: CSGMGVMNTEAFF.